The rows below give T cell receptor beta chains drawn from one sample of a study of control samples from healthy donors and cancer patients. Sequencing was performed with immunoSEQ multiplex PCR; in TCRdb, only in-frame clones are kept and a portion is missing. This table holds approximately 80,000 clones, more than 70% found once. The specimen was blood. Receptors were obtained from a woman in her fifties or sixties in good health. CDR3s include the opening cysteine and the closing phenylalanine or tryptophan. Fields, in order: clone size, J gene, V gene, D gene, CDR3 protein, CDR3 DNA. A D gene is named only where the DNA matches it firmly. The size of a clone is reported for some rows only, either as once, few or many, or as a class for expanded clones.

NA	TRBJ1-1	TRBV7-2	NA	CASSLAGWAFF	TGTGCCAGCAGCTTAGCGGGGTGGGCTTTCTTT
NA	TRBJ2-4	TRBV6-5	NA	CASSPGTGQGDIQYF	TGTGCCAGCAGTCCTGGGACTGGACAAGGCGACATTCAGTACTTC
NA	TRBJ1-2	TRBV5-1	NA	CASSAEGFGYTF	TGCGCCAGCAGCGCGGAAGGTTTTGGGTACACCTTC
NA	TRBJ2-3	TRBV5-1	NA	CASSLSDTQYF	TGCGCCAGCAGCTTATCAGATACGCAGTATTTT
NA	TRBJ2-7	TRBV4-1	TRBD1	CASSQTGDEQYF	TGCGCCAGCAGCCAGACAGGGGACGAGCAGTACTTC
NA	TRBJ1-2	TRBV14	NA	CASSAIPGALAGYTF	TGTGCCAGCAGCGCGATACCGGGGGCTCTGGCTGGCTACACCTTC
NA	TRBJ1-2	TRBV27	NA	CASSLRGGLGGYTF	TGTGCCAGCAGTTTAAGGGGGGGCCTGGGTGGCTACACCTTC
NA	TRBJ1-3	TRBV15	NA	CATSRVLGASGNTIYF	TGTGCCACCAGCAGAGTTCTGGGGGCGTCTGGAAACACCATATATTTT
NA	TRBJ2-3	TRBV5-4	TRBD2	CASASSPGTSDTQYF	TGTGCCAGCGCGAGCAGCCCCGGGACTAGTGATACGCAGTATTTT
NA	TRBJ1-2	TRBV3-1/TRBV3-2	TRBD1	CASSQVRTNRGGYTF	TGTGCCAGCAGCCAAGTGAGGACGAACAGGGGTGGCTACACCTTC
NA	TRBJ2-3	TRBV5-4	TRBD2	CASSLDSSGVPSTDTQYF	TGTGCCAGCAGCTTGGACTCTAGCGGAGTGCCTAGCACAGATACGCAGTATTTT
NA	TRBJ2-1	TRBV6-2/TRBV6-3	NA	CASSYSGFNEQFF	TGTGCCAGCAGTTACTCTGGGTTCAATGAGCAGTTCTTC
NA	TRBJ1-2	TRBV15	NA	CATTRAGRMDGYTF	TGTGCTACCACCAGGGCAGGGAGGATGGATGGCTACACCTTC
once	TRBJ1-2	TRBV5-6	NA	CASSLTRDGYTF	TGTGCCAGCAGCTTGACCAGAGATGGCTACACCTTC
NA	TRBJ1-5	TRBV9	TRBD1	CASSVGTGGQPQHF	TGTGCCAGCAGCGTGGGGACAGGGGGTCAGCCCCAGCATTTT
once	TRBJ2-3	TRBV4-2	TRBD1	CASSHGQDSDLLTDTQYF	TGTGCCAGCAGCCATGGACAGGATAGCGATCTTCTCACAGATACGCAGTATTTT
NA	TRBJ2-1	TRBV15	TRBD1	CATSRGQGADEQFF	TGTGCCACCAGCAGAGGACAGGGGGCCGATGAGCAGTTCTTC
NA	TRBJ1-6	TRBV27	NA	CASSLGFGSPLHF	TGTGCCAGCAGTTTAGGGTTTGGATCACCCCTCCACTTT
NA	TRBJ1-1	TRBV7-9	NA	CASSLRGELVNTEAFF	TGTGCCAGCAGCTTACGGGGAGAATTGGTGAACACTGAAGCTTTCTTT
NA	TRBJ1-6	TRBV9	NA	CASSVAGMENSPLHF	TGTGCCAGCAGCGTAGCGGGGATGGAGAATTCACCCCTCCACTTT
NA	TRBJ2-1	TRBV19	TRBD1	CASSIGTGVRDEQFF	TGTGCCAGTAGTATCGGGACAGGGGTTAGAGATGAGCAGTTCTTC
NA	TRBJ1-5	TRBV4-1	NA	CASSQEKYQPQHF	TGCGCCAGCAGCCAAGAGAAGTATCAGCCCCAGCATTTT
NA	TRBJ2-1	TRBV12-5	NA	CASGDYSGNHKTGYNEQFF	TGTGCTAGTGGGGATTATAGCGGAAACCATAAAACCGGGTACAATGAGCAGTTCTTC
NA	TRBJ1-5	TRBV6-6	NA	CASSYAVNQPQHF	TGTGCCAGCAGTTACGCGGTCAATCAGCCCCAGCATTTT
NA	TRBJ2-7	TRBV12-2	NA	CASRLARIPSLSF	TGTGCAAGTCGCTTAGCGCGGATACCGTCTTTATCCTTC
NA	TRBJ1-1	TRBV7-8	TRBD1	CASSSNRQGLRGAFF	TGTGCCAGCAGCTCCAACCGACAGGGGCTGCGAGGAGCTTTCTTT
NA	TRBJ2-3	TRBV6-1	NA	CASSEALDSTDTQYF	TGTGCCAGCAGTGAAGCGCTTGACAGCACAGATACGCAGTATTTT
NA	TRBJ1-4	TRBV2	NA	CASSALVLNEKLFF	TGTGCCAGCTCTGCCCTGGTCCTTAATGAAAAACTGTTTTTT
NA	TRBJ1-1	TRBV4-1	NA	CASSQEGRRFSEAFF	TGCGCCAGCAGCCAAGAAGGCAGGAGGTTTTCTGAAGCTTTCTTT
NA	TRBJ2-2	TRBV7-9	NA	CASSRTVNTGELFF	TGTGCCAGCAGCCGGACCGTTAACACCGGGGAGCTGTTTTTT
NA	TRBJ2-1	TRBV2	TRBD2	CASSRTSGDNEQFF	TGTGCCAGCAGCCGGACTAGCGGGGACAATGAGCAGTTCTTC
NA	TRBJ2-3	TRBV9	NA	CASSVDPGEADTQYF	TGTGCCAGCAGCGTAGATCCAGGGGAGGCAGATACGCAGTATTTT
once	TRBJ2-3	TRBV19	NA	CASRERGGWRTDTQYF	TGTGCCAGTAGAGAAAGGGGCGGGTGGAGAACAGATACGCAGTATTTT
few	TRBJ1-2	TRBV5-4	TRBD1	CASSLQGQNYGYTF	TGTGCCAGCAGCCTACAGGGACAGAACTATGGCTACACCTTC
once	TRBJ2-5	TRBV7-9	NA	CASSRQKGGETQYF	TGTGCCAGCAGCAGACAGAAGGGTGGAGAGACCCAGTACTTC
NA	TRBJ2-1	TRBV25-1	TRBD2	CASGLAGGPEQFF	TGTGCCAGCGGACTAGCGGGGGGGCCTGAGCAGTTCTTC
NA	TRBJ1-1	TRBV3-1/TRBV3-2	NA	CASSQGGADMNTEAFF	TGTGCCAGCAGCCAGGGAGGCGCCGATATGAACACTGAAGCTTTCTTT
NA	TRBJ1-1	TRBV18	NA	CASSPRVPGDTEAFF	TGTGCCAGCTCACCAAGGGTCCCCGGGGACACTGAAGCTTTCTTT
NA	TRBJ1-5	TRBV5-6	NA	CASSLGSLSHQPQHF	TGTGCCAGCAGCTTGGGTTCCCTAAGCCATCAGCCCCAGCATTTT
once	TRBJ1-2	TRBV10-1	NA	CASSEGPRETNYGYTF	TGCGCCAGCAGTGAAGGGCCCCGAGAGACTAACTATGGCTACACCTTC
NA	TRBJ2-7	TRBV7-8	NA	CASSRGEGGSSYEQYF	TGTGCCAGCAGTCGTGGTGAGGGGGGCTCTTCCTACGAGCAGTACTTC
NA	TRBJ1-2	TRBV5-4	TRBD1	CASSDRVNYGYTF	TGTGCCAGCAGCGACAGGGTAAACTATGGCTACACCTTC
NA	TRBJ1-2	TRBV28	NA	CASSSGIKGYTF	TGTGCCAGCAGTTCAGGTATTAAAGGCTACACCTTC
once	TRBJ2-7	TRBV6-1	NA	CASSEGDAAHF	TGTGCCAGCAGTGAAGGGGACGCGGCCCACTTC